A selection of T cell receptor beta chains follows, all from one sample in a study of T cells in Graves' hyperthyroidism and ophthalmopathy. MiXCR, applied by TCRdb to the multiplex PCR reads, yields one record per CDR3 protein. The sample has approximately 690,000 distinct CDR3 sequences; around 20% are singletons. The sample taken for sequencing was blood. The receptor set was obtained from a man younger than 40 with Graves' ophthalmopathy. Each CDR3 is given with its conserved first and last residue. D genes are given only for firm matches. Rows give clone size only sometimes, using once, few, many, or a class for an expanded clone.

TRBD2,TRBJ2-3,NA,TRBV7-9,CASSLSPLAGIGTQYF,TGTGCCAGCAGCTTATCCCCACTAGCGGGAATTGGTACGCAGTATTTT
TRBD1,TRBJ1-4,once,TRBV19,CASSVQGRREKLFF,TGTGCCAGTAGTGTACAGGGGCGGCGTGAAAAACTGTTTTTT
NA,TRBJ1-5,few,TRBV29-1,CSVSSGYGNQPQHF,TGCAGCGTCTCCTCAGGGTACGGCAATCAGCCCCAGCATTTT
TRBD1,TRBJ1-5,many,TRBV20-1,CSARSTSGTGASNQPQHF,TGCAGTGCTAGATCAACTTCCGGGACAGGGGCAAGCAATCAGCCCCAGCATTTT
NA,TRBJ2-7,few,TRBV18,CASSPQGPMGEQYF,TGTGCCAGCTCACCACAGGGCCCTATGGGGGAGCAGTACTTC
TRBD2,TRBJ2-7,few,TRBV6-1,CATRALAASYEQYF,TGTGCCACTAGGGCCCTAGCGGCTTCCTACGAGCAGTACTTC
NA,TRBJ2-5,NA,TRBV12-5,CASGFQYF,TGTGCTAGTGGTTTCCAGTACTTC
TRBD1,TRBJ2-7,NA,TRBV6-2/TRBV6-3,CASSFGTGRGEQYF,TGTGCCAGCAGTTTCGGGACAGGGAGGGGGGAGCAGTACTTC
NA,TRBJ1-1,NA,TRBV10-3,CAISEGTEAFF,TGTGCCATCAGTGAAGGCACTGAAGCTTTCTTT
NA,TRBJ2-1,NA,TRBV7-3,CASSFQVGNEQFF,TGTGCCAGCAGCTTCCAAGTGGGCAATGAGCAGTTCTTC
NA,TRBJ1-2,NA,TRBV19,CASSSLDSFNYGYTF,TGTGCCAGTAGTAGTTTGGACAGCTTTAACTATGGCTACACCTTC
TRBD1,TRBJ2-5,many,TRBV6-5,CASSYSGTALQETQYF,TGTGCCAGCAGTTACTCAGGGACAGCGCTACAAGAGACCCAGTACTTC
NA,TRBJ1-1,once,TRBV12-3/TRBV12-4,CASSLRVHTEAFF,TGTGCCAGCAGTTTAAGAGTTCACACTGAAGCTTTCTTT
NA,TRBJ2-1,many,TRBV28,CASSPSRDRGNEQFF,TGTGCCAGCAGTCCCTCACGGGACCGCGGCAATGAGCAGTTCTTC
TRBD2,TRBJ2-3,many,TRBV3-1,CASSQDLAVVKDTQYF,TGTGCCAGCAGCCAGGATCTAGCGGTTGTTAAAGATACGCAGTATTTT
NA,TRBJ1-5,few,TRBV2,CASSESGGPNQPQHF,TGTGCCAGCAGTGAAAGTGGAGGGCCGAATCAGCCCCAGCATTTT
NA,TRBJ1-3,many,TRBV11-2,CASSLRDIANTIYF,TGTGCCAGCAGCTTACGGGACATCGCGAACACCATATATTTT
NA,TRBJ1-3,many,TRBV6-1,CASAREAESGNTIYF,TGTGCCAGCGCCAGGGAAGCGGAATCTGGAAACACCATATATTTT
NA,TRBJ2-7,NA,TRBV7-2,CASSLDLGAGYEQYF,TGTGCCAGCAGCTTAGATCTCGGTGCCGGCTACGAGCAGTACTTC
NA,TRBJ2-1,NA,TRBV6-1,CASRTKSSYNEQFF,TGTGCCAGCAGAACCAAGAGCTCCTACAATGAGCAGTTCTTC
NA,TRBJ2-7,NA,TRBV24-1,CATSDHSYEQYF,TGTGCCACCAGTGATCACTCCTACGAGCAGTACTTC
NA,TRBJ2-1,many,TRBV28,CASSQYEQFF,TGTGCCAGCAGTCAATACGAACAGTTCTTC
TRBD1,TRBJ2-7,many,TRBV28,CASNAPGQLYEQYF,TGTGCCAGCAACGCGCCGGGACAGTTATACGAGCAGTACTTC
NA,TRBJ1-5,once,TRBV19,CATTPEPGGYQPQHF,TGTGCCACCACCCCGGAGCCCGGGGGCTATCAGCCCCAGCATTTT
TRBD2,TRBJ2-5,NA,TRBV20-1,CSATRLAGEIETQYF,TGCAGTGCTACCAGACTAGCGGGAGAGATAGAGACCCAGTACTTC
TRBD2,TRBJ2-1,many,TRBV11-2,CASSLVSSGSNEQFF,TGTGCCAGCAGCTTAGTTTCTAGCGGGAGCAATGAGCAGTTCTTC
TRBD2,TRBJ2-1,NA,TRBV27,CASSWRTSGVKSEQFF,TGTGCCAGCAGTTGGAGAACTAGCGGAGTTAAGAGTGAGCAGTTCTTC
NA,TRBJ2-7,few,TRBV29-1,CSVARTVMDEQYF,TGCAGCGTTGCTCGGACAGTGATGGACGAGCAGTACTTC
NA,TRBJ2-1,many,TRBV5-1,CASSLAEPVNEQFF,TGCGCCAGCAGCTTGGCAGAGCCCGTTAATGAGCAGTTCTTC
NA,TRBJ1-1,many,TRBV20-1,CSALLSPGNTEAFF,TGCAGTGCTCTCCTATCTCCAGGGAACACTGAAGCTTTCTTT
NA,TRBJ2-7,NA,TRBV20-1,CSASKASTEQYF,TGCAGTGCTAGTAAGGCCAGTACCGAGCAGTACTTC
NA,TRBJ1-5,many,TRBV7-2,CASSSGRNQPQHF,TGTGCCAGCAGCTCCGGACGTAATCAGCCCCAGCATTTT
NA,TRBJ2-4,NA,TRBV6-1,CASSRGPQNIQYF,TGTGCCAGCAGCCGGGGACCCCAAAACATTCAGTACTTC
NA,TRBJ1-1,many,TRBV2,CASSEALVSTEAFF,TGTGCCAGCAGTGAAGCGCTAGTTAGCACTGAAGCTTTCTTT
TRBD1,TRBJ1-1,few,TRBV5-1,CASSSTGTGRTEAFF,TGCGCCAGCAGCTCGACCGGGACAGGGAGGACTGAAGCTTTCTTT
TRBD1,TRBJ2-3,many,TRBV3-1,CASSRWGTDSDTQYF,TGTGCCAGCAGTCGTTGGGGGACAGATTCAGATACGCAGTATTTT
NA,TRBJ1-1,few,TRBV30,CAASMNTEAFF,TGTGCCGCCTCCATGAACACTGAAGCTTTCTTT
TRBD2,TRBJ2-3,few,TRBV11-3,CASSPGGVASGTDTQYF,TGTGCCAGCAGCCCCGGGGGCGTCGCTAGCGGGACCGATACGCAGTATTTT
NA,TRBJ1-1,NA,TRBV15,CATSSDSVTEAFF,TGTGCCACCAGCAGCGACTCCGTCACTGAAGCTTTCTTT
NA,TRBJ2-3,few,TRBV15,CATSRDGSTDTQYF,TGTGCCACCAGCAGAGATGGATCCACAGATACGCAGTATTTT
TRBD2,TRBJ2-1,many,TRBV7-9,CASSLFGSSGRSSYNEQFF,TGTGCCAGCAGCTTATTTGGGTCTAGCGGGAGGAGCTCCTACAATGAGCAGTTCTTC
TRBD1,TRBJ1-6,few,TRBV7-2,CASSLTGVSSYNSPLHF,TGTGCCAGCAGCTTAACAGGGGTTAGCTCCTATAATTCACCCCTCCACTTT
TRBD1,TRBJ2-5,few,TRBV9,CASSAGQGERETQYF,TGTGCCAGCAGCGCGGGACAGGGAGAGCGAGAGACCCAGTACTTC
TRBD2,TRBJ2-1,many,TRBV18,CASSPLVMTSGSEQFF,TGTGCCAGCTCCCCCCTGGTCATGACTAGCGGGAGTGAGCAGTTCTTC
NA,TRBJ2-7,NA,TRBV5-1,CASSYNRVYEQYF,TGCGCCAGCAGCTACAACAGGGTCTACGAGCAGTACTTC
TRBD1,TRBJ2-5,few,TRBV7-9,CASSYETGEETQYF,TGTGCCAGCAGCTACGAGACAGGGGAAGAGACCCAGTACTTC
NA,TRBJ2-2,few,TRBV6-1,CASVGGANTGELFF,TGTGCCAGCGTCGGGGGCGCGAACACCGGGGAGCTGTTTTTT
TRBD1,TRBJ2-1,many,TRBV5-1,CASSSGGTGYNEQFF,TGCGCCAGCAGCTCTGGTGGGACAGGGTACAATGAGCAGTTCTTC
TRBD1,TRBJ2-2,few,TRBV5-1,CASRMTGGLAGELFF,TGCGCCAGCAGGATGACAGGGGGCTTGGCCGGGGAGCTGTTTTTT
NA,TRBJ2-3,NA,TRBV6-4,CASSDGKKYSDTQYF,TGTGCCAGCAGTGACGGGAAGAAGTATTCAGATACGCAGTATTTT
NA,TRBJ2-1,few,TRBV4-3,CASRRDEQFF,TGCGCCAGCAGGAGGGATGAGCAGTTCTTC
NA,TRBJ2-7,NA,TRBV20-1,CSARTPEGYEQYF,TGCAGTGCCCGGACTCCGGAGGGCTACGAGCAGTACTTC
NA,TRBJ1-6,few,TRBV6-1,CASRAPNSPLHF,TGTGCCAGCCGGGCTCCAAATTCACCCCTCCACTTT
NA,TRBJ1-6,few,TRBV30,CAWSRQYNSPLHF,TGTGCCTGGAGTCGCCAGTATAATTCACCCCTCCACTTT
NA,TRBJ2-7,NA,TRBV11-2,CASSLGAFYEQYF,TGTGCCAGCAGCTTAGGAGCCTTCTACGAGCAGTACTTC